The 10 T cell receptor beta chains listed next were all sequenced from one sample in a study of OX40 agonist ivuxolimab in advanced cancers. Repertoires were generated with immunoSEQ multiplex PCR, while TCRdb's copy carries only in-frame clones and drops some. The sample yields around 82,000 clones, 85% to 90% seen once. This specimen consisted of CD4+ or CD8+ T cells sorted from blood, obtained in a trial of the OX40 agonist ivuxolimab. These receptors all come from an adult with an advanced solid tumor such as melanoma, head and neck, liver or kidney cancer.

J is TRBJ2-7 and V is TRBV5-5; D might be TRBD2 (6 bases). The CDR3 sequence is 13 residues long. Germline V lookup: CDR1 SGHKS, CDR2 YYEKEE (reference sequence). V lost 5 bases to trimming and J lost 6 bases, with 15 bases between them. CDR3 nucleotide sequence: TGTGCCAGCAGTTACCACCGGGAGTTCGAGCAGTACTTC. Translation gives CASSYHREFEQYF. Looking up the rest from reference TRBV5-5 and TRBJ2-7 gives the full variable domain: DAGVTQSPTHLIKTRGQQVTLRCSPISGHKSVSWYQQVLGQGPQFIFQYYEKEERGRGNFPDRFSARQFPNYSSELNVNALLLGDSALYLCASSYHREFEQYFGPGTRLTVT.

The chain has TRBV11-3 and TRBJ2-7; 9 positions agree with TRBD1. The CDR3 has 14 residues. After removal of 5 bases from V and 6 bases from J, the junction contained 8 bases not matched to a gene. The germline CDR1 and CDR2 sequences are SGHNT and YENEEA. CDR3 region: CASSPPGQGSEQYF. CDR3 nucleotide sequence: TGTGCCAGCAGCCCACCGGGACAGGGTTCCGAGCAGTACTTC.

This CDR3 is CASSFRLLLAGGSYNEQFF. Written as DNA, the CDR3 is TGTGCCAGCAGCTTCCGGCTCCTTTTAGCGGGAGGAAGCTACAATGAGCAGTTCTTC. This sequence joins TRBV7-2 and TRBJ2-1, with 10 bases identical to TRBD2. Germline CDR1 SGHTA, CDR2 FQGNSA. The CDR3 has 19 residues. Trimming at V came to 3 bases and at J to 3 bases, leaving 14 bases not matched to a gene.

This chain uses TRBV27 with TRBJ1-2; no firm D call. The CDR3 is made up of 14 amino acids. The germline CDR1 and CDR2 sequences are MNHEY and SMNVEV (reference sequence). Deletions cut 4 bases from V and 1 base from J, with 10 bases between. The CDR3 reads CASSYRKGNYGYTF. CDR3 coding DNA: TGTGCCAGCAGTTATCGCAAGGGTAACTATGGCTACACCTTC.

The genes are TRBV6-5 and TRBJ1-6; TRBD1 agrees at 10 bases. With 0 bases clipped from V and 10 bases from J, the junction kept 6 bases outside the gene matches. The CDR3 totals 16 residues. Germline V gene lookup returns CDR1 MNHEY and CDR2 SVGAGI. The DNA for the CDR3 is TGTGCCAGCAGTTACTCGACCGGACAGGGGGTATCACCCCTCCACTTT. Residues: CASSYSTGQGVSPLHF.

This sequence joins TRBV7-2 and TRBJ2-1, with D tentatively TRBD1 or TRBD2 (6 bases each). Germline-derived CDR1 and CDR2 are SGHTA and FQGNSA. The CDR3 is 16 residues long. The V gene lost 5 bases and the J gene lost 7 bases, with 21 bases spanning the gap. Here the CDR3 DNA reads TGTGCCAGCAGCAGTCGGGGGCTAGGGGAGACAAATGAGCAGTTCTTC. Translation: CASSSRGLGETNEQFF. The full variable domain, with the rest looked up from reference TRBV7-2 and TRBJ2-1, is GAGVSQSPSNKVTEKGKDVELRCDPISGHTALYWYRQSLGQGLEFLIYFQGNSAPDKSGLPSDRFSAERTGGSVSTLTIQRTQQEDSAVYLCASSSRGLGETNEQFFGPGTRLTVL.

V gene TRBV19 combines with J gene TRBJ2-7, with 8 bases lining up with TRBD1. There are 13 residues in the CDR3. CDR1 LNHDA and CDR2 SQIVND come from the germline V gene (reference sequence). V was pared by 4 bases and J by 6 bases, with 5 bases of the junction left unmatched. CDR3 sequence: CASSTPGTGEQYF. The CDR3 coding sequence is TGTGCCAGTAGTACCCCTGGGACAGGCGAGCAGTACTTC.

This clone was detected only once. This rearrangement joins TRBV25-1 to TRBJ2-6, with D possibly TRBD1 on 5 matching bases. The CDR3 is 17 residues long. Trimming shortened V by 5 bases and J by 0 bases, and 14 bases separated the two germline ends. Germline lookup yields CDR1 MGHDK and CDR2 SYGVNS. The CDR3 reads CASSSQVGYSGANVLTF. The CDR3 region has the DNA TGTGCCAGCAGTTCACAGGTGGGATACTCTGGGGCCAACGTCCTGACTTTC. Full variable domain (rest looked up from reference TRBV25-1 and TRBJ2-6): EADIYQTPRYLVIGTGKKITLECSQTMGHDKMYWYQQDPGMELHLIHYSYGVNSTEKGDLSSESTVSRIRTEHFPLTLESARPSHTSQYLCASSSQVGYSGANVLTFGAGSRLTVL.

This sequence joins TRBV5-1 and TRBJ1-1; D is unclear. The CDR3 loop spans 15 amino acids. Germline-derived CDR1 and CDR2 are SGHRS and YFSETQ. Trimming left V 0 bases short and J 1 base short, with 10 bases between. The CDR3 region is CASSLATLTNTEAFF. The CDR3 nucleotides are TGCGCCAGCAGCTTGGCGACACTAACGAACACTGAAGCTTTCTTT.

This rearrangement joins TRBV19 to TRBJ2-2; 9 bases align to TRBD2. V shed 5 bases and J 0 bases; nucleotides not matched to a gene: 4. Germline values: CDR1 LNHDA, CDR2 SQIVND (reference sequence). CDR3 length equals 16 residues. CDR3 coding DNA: TGTGCCAGTAGTCCTCTAGCGGGGACGAACACCGGGGAGCTGTTTTTT. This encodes CASSPLAGTNTGELFF.